This TCR beta chain is from a study of post-analysis software for immune sequencing data. Overall study results and limits: Relative to controls, patients with multiple sclerosis showed significantly lower normalized Chao1 diversity. When patients were compared with controls, about 5 TRBV segments were more frequent, TRBV5-6, TRBV5-1 and TRBV20-1 among them.

This clonotype was seen only a few times. Antigen: not known. One junction end does not reproduce the germline sequence, and a read error may be involved. Germline V gives CDR1 SGHRS, CDR2 YFSETQ. CDR3 length equals 15 residues. Carried by the TCR beta cDNA libraries were unique molecular identifiers. TCRdb itself ran the PCR reads through MiXCR, one entry per CDR3 protein. The sample lists fewer than 850,000 distinct CDR3 sequences; roughly 46% were seen once. V is TRBV5-1 and J is TRBJ2-3; D not certain. Sample: blood. This TCR was recovered from a girl aged 10 to 17 with multiple sclerosis. CDR3 sequence (DNA): TGTGCCAGCAGCTTAGGGCAGTTTTCCACAGATACGCAGTATTTT. It codes for CASSLGQFSTDTQYF.